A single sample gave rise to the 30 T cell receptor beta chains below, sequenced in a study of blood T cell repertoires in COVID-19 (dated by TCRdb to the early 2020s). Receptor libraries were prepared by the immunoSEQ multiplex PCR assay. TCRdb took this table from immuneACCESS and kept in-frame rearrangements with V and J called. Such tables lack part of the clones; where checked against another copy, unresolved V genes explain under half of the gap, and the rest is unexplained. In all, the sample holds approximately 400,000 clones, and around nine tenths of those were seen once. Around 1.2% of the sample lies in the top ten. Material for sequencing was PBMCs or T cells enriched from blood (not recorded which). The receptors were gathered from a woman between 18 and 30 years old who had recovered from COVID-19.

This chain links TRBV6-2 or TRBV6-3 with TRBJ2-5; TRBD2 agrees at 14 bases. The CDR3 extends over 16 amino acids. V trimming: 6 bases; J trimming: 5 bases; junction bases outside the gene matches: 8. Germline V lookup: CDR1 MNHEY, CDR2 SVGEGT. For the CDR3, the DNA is TGTGCCAGCAGCAGACTAGCGGGGGGGCCGTGGGAGACCCAGTACTTC. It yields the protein CASSRLAGGPWETQYF.

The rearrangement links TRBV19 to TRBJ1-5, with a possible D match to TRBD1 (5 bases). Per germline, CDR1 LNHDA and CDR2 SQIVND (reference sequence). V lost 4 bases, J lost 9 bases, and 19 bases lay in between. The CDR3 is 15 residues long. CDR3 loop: CASSTLVGAAGPQHF. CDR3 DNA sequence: TGTGCCAGTAGTACCCTAGTAGGGGCCGCTGGGCCCCAGCATTTT.

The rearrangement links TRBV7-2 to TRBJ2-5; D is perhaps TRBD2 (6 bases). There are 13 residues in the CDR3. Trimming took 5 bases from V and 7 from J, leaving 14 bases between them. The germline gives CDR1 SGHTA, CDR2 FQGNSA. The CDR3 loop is CASSPLVGGTQYF. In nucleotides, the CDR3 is TGTGCCAGCAGCCCCCTGGTGGGGGGGACCCAGTACTTC.

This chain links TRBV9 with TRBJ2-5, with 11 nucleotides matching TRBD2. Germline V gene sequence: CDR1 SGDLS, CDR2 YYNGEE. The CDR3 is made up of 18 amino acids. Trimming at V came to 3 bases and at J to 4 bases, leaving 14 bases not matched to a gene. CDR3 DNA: TGTGCCAGCAGCGCTCCTGATATAGCGGGGGGGCCCCTAGAGACCCAGTACTTC. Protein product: CASSAPDIAGGPLETQYF.

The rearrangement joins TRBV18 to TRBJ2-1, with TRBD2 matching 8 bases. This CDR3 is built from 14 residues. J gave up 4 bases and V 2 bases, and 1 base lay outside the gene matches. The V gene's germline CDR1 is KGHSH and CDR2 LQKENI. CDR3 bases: TGTGCCAGCTCACCAACTAGCGGATACAATGAGCAGTTCTTC. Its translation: CASSPTSGYNEQFF.

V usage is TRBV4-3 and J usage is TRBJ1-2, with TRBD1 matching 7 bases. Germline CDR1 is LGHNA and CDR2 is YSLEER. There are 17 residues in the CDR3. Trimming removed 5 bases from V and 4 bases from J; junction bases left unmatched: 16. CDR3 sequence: CASSKARVYRGFYGYTF. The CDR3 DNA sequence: TGCGCCAGCAGCAAAGCCCGCGTATACAGGGGCTTCTATGGCTACACCTTC.

DNA of the CDR3: TGTGCCAGCAGCGGATCAGGTAGGACTGAAGCTTTCTTT. Protein product: CASSGSGRTEAFF. This chain links TRBV5-4 with TRBJ1-1; D uncertain. Germline assignment: CDR1 SGHNT and CDR2 YYREEE (reference sequence). Deletions cut 4 bases from V and 5 bases from J, with 12 bases between. This CDR3 has 13 amino acids.

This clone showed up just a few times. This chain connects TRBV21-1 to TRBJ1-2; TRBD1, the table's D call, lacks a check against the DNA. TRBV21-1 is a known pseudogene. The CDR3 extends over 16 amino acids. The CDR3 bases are TGTGCCAGCAGCCTCCCTCAGGGGGACAGGGGGCGCTTGGCCACCTTC. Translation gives CASSLPQGDRGRLATF.

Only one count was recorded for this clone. The CDR3 is CASSLDREETQYF. The CDR3 region has the DNA TGTGCCAGCAGCTTAGACAGGGAAGAGACCCAGTACTTC. This sequence joins TRBV7-8 and TRBJ2-5; D may be TRBD1 (6 bases). The CDR3 extends over 13 amino acids. V was pared by 1 base and J by 3 bases, with 6 bases between. Germline CDR1 SGHVS, CDR2 FQNEAQ.

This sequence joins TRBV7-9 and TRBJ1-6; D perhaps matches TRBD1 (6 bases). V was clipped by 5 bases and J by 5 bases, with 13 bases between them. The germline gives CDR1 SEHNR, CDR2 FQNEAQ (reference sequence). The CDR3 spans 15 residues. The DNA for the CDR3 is TGTGCCAGCAGCACTTTGAGGGGGAATAATTCACCCCTCCACTTT. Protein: CASSTLRGNNSPLHF.

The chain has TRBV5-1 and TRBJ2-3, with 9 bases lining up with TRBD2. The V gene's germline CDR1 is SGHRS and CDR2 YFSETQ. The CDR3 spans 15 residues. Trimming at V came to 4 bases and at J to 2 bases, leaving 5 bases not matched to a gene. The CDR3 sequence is CASSGSGGFTDTQYF. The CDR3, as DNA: TGCGCCAGCAGCGGTAGCGGGGGATTCACAGATACGCAGTATTTT.

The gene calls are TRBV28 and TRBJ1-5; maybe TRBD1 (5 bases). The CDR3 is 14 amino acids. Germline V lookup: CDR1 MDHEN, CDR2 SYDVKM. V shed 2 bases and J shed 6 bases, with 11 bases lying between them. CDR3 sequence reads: CASSLGSGIQPQHF. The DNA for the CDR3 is TGTGCCAGCAGTTTAGGTTCAGGGATTCAGCCCCAGCATTTT.

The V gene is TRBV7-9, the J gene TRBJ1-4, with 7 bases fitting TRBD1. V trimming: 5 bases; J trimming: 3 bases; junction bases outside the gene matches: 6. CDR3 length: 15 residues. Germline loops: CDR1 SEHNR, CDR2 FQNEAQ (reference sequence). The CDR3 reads CASSTWTGANEKLFF. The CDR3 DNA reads TGTGCCAGCAGCACCTGGACAGGTGCTAATGAAAAACTGTTTTTT.

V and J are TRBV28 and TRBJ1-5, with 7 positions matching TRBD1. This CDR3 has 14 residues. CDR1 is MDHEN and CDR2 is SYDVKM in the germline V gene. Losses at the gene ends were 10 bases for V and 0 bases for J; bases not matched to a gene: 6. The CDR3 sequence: CATETGYSNQPQHF. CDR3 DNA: TGTGCCACCGAGACAGGGTATAGCAATCAGCCCCAGCATTTT.

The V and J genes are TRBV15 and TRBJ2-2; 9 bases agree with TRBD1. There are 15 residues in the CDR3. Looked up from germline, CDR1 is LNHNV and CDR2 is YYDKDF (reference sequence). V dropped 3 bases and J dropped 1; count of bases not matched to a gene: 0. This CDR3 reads CATSRGQGNTGELFF. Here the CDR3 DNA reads TGTGCCACCAGCAGGGGACAGGGGAACACCGGGGAGCTGTTTTTT.

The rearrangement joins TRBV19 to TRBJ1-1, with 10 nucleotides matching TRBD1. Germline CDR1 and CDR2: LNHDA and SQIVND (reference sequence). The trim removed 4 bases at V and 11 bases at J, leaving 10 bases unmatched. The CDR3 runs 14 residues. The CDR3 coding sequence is TGTGCCAGTAGTACAATTCCGGGACAGGGGACGGCTTTCTTT. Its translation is CASSTIPGQGTAFF.

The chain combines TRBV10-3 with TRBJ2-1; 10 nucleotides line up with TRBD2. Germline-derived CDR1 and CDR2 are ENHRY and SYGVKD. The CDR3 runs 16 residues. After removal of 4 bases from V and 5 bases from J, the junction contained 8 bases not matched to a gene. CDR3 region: CAISAGKAGGHNEQFF. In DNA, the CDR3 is TGTGCCATCAGTGCTGGGAAAGCGGGGGGGCACAATGAGCAGTTCTTC.

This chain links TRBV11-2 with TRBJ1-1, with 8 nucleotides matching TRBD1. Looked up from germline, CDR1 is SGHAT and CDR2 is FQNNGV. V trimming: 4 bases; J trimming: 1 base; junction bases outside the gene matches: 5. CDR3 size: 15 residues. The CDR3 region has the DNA TGTGCCAGCAGCTCCTCGGACAGGGCGAACACTGAAGCTTTCTTT. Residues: CASSSSDRANTEAFF.

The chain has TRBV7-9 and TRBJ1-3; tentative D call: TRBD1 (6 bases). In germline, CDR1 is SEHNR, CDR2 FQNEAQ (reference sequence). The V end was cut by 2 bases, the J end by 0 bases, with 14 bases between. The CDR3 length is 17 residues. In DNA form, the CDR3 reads TGTGCCAGCAGCTTACTAGCAGGGGCATACTCTGGAAACACCATATATTTT. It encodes CASSLLAGAYSGNTIYF.

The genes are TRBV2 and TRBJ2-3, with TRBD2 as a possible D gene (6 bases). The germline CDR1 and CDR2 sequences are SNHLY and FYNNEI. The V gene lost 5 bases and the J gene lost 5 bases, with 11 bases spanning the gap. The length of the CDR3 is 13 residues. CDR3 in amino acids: CASSWRDRDTQYF. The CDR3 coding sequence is TGTGCCAGCAGTTGGAGGGATAGAGATACGCAGTATTTT.

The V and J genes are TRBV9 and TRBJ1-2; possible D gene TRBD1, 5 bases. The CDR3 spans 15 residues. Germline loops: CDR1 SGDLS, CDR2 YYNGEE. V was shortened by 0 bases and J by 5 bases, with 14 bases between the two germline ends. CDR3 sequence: CASSVAVRAGYGYTF. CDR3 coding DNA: TGTGCCAGCAGCGTAGCGGTCAGGGCGGGGTATGGCTACACCTTC.

In DNA, the CDR3 is TGCGCCAGCAGCTTGGAGAATTGGGCCGGGACAGCCGCTAACTATGGCTACACCTTC. It yields the protein CASSLENWAGTAANYGYTF. The V gene is TRBV5-1, the J gene TRBJ1-2, with 7 bases matching TRBD1. Trimming at V came to 0 bases and at J to 0 bases, leaving 14 bases not matched to a gene. The CDR3 spans 19 residues. From germline, CDR1 is SGHRS and CDR2 YFSETQ.

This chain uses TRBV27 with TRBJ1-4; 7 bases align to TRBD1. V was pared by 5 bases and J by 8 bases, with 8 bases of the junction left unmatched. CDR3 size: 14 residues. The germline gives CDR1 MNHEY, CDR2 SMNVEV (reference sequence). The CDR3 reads CASSPGTVGEKLFF. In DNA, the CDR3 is TGTGCCAGCAGTCCGGGGACAGTTGGCGAAAAACTGTTTTTT.

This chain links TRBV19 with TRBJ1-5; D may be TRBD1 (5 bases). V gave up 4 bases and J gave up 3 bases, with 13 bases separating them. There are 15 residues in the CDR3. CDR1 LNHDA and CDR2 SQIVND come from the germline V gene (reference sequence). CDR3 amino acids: CASSNLQVPNQPQHF. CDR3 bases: TGTGCCAGTAGTAACCTACAGGTACCCAATCAGCCCCAGCATTTT.

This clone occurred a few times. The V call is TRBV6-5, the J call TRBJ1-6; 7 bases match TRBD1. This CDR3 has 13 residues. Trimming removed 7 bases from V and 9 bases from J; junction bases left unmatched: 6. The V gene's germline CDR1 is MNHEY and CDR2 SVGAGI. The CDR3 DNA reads TGTGCCAGCAATCAGGGGGGACTTTCACCCCTCCACTTT. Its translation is CASNQGGLSPLHF.

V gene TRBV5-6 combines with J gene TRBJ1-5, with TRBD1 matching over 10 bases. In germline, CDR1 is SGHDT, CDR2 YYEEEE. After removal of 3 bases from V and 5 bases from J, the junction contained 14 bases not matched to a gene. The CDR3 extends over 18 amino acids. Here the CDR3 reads CASSSTGGGGVYYQPQHF. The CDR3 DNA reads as TGTGCCAGCAGCTCGACAGGGGGCGGAGGTGTTTACTATCAGCCCCAGCATTTT.

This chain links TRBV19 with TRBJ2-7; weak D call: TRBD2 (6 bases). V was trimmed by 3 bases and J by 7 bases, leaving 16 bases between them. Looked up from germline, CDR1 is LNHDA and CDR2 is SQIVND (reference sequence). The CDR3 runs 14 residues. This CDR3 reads CASSIGTLREEQYF. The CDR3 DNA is TGTGCCAGTAGTATCGGGACTTTACGGGAGGAGCAGTACTTC.

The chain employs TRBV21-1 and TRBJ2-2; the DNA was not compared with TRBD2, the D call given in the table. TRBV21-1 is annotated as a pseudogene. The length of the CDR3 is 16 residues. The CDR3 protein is CASSKERREWTGELFF. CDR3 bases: TGTGCCAGCAGCAAAGAGCGGAGGGAATGGACCGGGGAGCTGTTTTTT.

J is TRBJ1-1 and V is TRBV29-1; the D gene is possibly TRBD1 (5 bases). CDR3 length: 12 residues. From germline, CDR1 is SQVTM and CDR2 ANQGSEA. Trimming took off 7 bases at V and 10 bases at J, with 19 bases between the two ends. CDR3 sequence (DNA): TGCAGCGCCTGTGAGACAGCGTCTGGAGCTTTCTTT. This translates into CSACETASGAFF.

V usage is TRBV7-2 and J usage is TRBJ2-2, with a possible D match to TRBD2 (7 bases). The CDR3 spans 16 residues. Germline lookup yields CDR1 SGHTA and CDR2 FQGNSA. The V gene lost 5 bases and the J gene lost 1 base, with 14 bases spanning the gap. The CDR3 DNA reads TGTGCCAGCAGCCCCTCGGGGGGCCGGAACACCGGGGAGCTGTTTTTT. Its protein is CASSPSGGRNTGELFF.